These 17 T cell receptor beta chains were sequenced from one sample in a study of OX40 agonist ivuxolimab in advanced cancers. Data came from immunoSEQ multiplex PCR; TCRdb stores just in-frame clones and leaves some out. The repertoire holds some 66,000 clones, 80% to 90% seen once, with 0.35% to 0.45% in the top ten. The sequences come from CD4+ or CD8+ T cells sorted from blood, collected in a trial of the OX40 agonist ivuxolimab. The receptors shown here come from an adult with an advanced solid tumor such as melanoma, head and neck, liver or kidney cancer.

The chain joins TRBV7-6 to TRBJ2-5; 7 bases are a match to TRBD2. V shed 5 bases, J shed 5 bases, and the junction held 17 bases outside the gene matches. This CDR3 is 17 amino acids long. Germline values: CDR1 SGHVS, CDR2 FNYEAQ. CDR3 loop: CASSPLSGGQAGETQYF. In DNA form, the CDR3 reads TGTGCCAGCAGCCCCCTGTCGGGAGGCCAGGCAGGGGAGACCCAGTACTTC. The variable domain in full, completed from reference TRBV7-6 and TRBJ2-5, reads GAGVSQSPRYKVTKRGQDVALRCDPISGHVSLYWYRQALGQGPEFLTYFNYEAQQDKSGLPNDRFSAERPEGSISTLTIQRTEQRDSAMYRCASSPLSGGQAGETQYFGPGTRLLVL.

This clone was detected a few times. The chain employs TRBV11-1 and TRBJ2-1, with 9 nucleotides matching TRBD2. The junction had 5 bases not matched to a gene; V was cut back by 5 bases and J by 9 bases. CDR1 SGHAT and CDR2 FQDESV come from the germline V gene (reference sequence). The CDR3 sequence is 13 residues long. The CDR3 loop is CASSAGGPVEQFF. Written as DNA, the CDR3 is TGTGCCAGCAGCGCGGGGGGGCCGGTTGAGCAGTTCTTC. Complete variable domain (other parts from reference TRBV11-1 and TRBJ2-1): EAEVAQSPRYKITEKSQAVAFWCDPISGHATLYWYRQILGQGPELLVQFQDESVVDDSQLPKDRFSAERLKGVDSTLKIQPAELGDSAMYLCASSAGGPVEQFFGPGTRLTVL.

This chain uses TRBV6-5 with TRBJ2-1; D ambiguous. The length of the CDR3 is 14 residues. Trimming stripped 0 bases from V and 6 bases from J, with 9 bases between. The germline V gene has CDR1 MNHEY and CDR2 SVGAGI. CDR3 in amino acids: CASSYSSQLNEQFF. The CDR3 DNA follows: TGTGCCAGCAGTTACTCGTCACAACTCAATGAGCAGTTCTTC.

The chain has TRBV29-1 and TRBJ1-1, with 7 bases fitting TRBD1. This CDR3 spans 16 amino acids. Germline V gene lookup returns CDR1 SQVTM and CDR2 ANQGSEA. V shed 4 bases and J 0 bases; nucleotides not matched to a gene: 11. In nucleotides, the CDR3 is TGCAGCGTTGCGGGCGGCCGCAGGGGGATGAACACTGAAGCTTTCTTT. Translating gives CSVAGGRRGMNTEAFF.

The chain recombines TRBV5-1 with TRBJ2-7; 7 positions agree with TRBD1. Germline CDR1 reads SGHRS; CDR2 reads YFSETQ. The CDR3 is 13 amino acids. The ends lost 4 bases at V and 2 bases at J; junction bases unmatched: 3. CDR3 DNA sequence: TGCGCCAGCAGCGAGCAGGGGGCCTACGAGCAGTACTTC. Amino acids: CASSEQGAYEQYF.

This chain connects TRBV7-8 to TRBJ2-1; 9 nucleotides match TRBD2. The CDR3 spans 14 residues. The germline CDR1 and CDR2 sequences are SGHVS and FQNEAQ. The V gene end was trimmed by 4 bases and the J gene end by 7 bases; junction bases not matched to a gene: 5. CDR3 nucleotides: TGTGCCAGCAGCTGGCGGGGGGGCCCTAATGAGCAGTTCTTC. It codes for CASSWRGGPNEQFF.

V usage is TRBV4-3 and J usage is TRBJ2-2; 10 bases match TRBD2. The junction had 9 bases not matched to a gene; V was cut back by 4 bases and J by 7 bases. The V gene's germline CDR1 is LGHNA and CDR2 YSLEER. This CDR3 is 16 amino acids long. CDR3 nucleotide sequence: TGCGCCAGCAGCCCACAGCGGGGGGGCTGGGGCGGGGAGCTGTTTTTT. The encoded protein is CASSPQRGGWGGELFF.

The gene calls are TRBV5-4 and TRBJ2-4; TRBD1 matches at 7 bases. CDR1 is SGHNT and CDR2 is YYREEE in the germline V gene (reference sequence). V lost 3 bases to trimming and J lost 3 bases; unmatched junction nucleotides: 6. This CDR3 is built from 15 residues. CDR3: CASSSGGLGKNIQYF. The CDR3 DNA is TGTGCCAGCAGCTCAGGGGGTCTGGGCAAAAACATTCAGTACTTC.

This chain uses TRBV19 with TRBJ1-2; a possible D gene is TRBD1 (5 bases). Trimming cost V 3 bases and J 8 bases, with 10 bases left between them. Germline loops: CDR1 LNHDA, CDR2 SQIVND (reference sequence). The CDR3 has 12 amino acids. CDR3 region: CASSIQGLGYTF. The CDR3 DNA reads TGTGCCAGTAGTATCCAGGGCTTAGGCTACACCTTC.

The chain carries TRBV27 and TRBJ1-6; 9 nucleotides agree with TRBD1. The CDR3 covers 15 residues. After removal of 5 bases from V and 12 bases from J, the junction contained 11 bases not matched to a gene. CDR1 and CDR2 from the germline V gene are MNHEY and SMNVEV (reference sequence). The CDR3: CASSPGQGTNLPLHF. CDR3 in DNA: TGTGCCAGCAGTCCGGGACAGGGCACTAACTTACCCCTCCACTTT.

This chain links TRBV10-2 with TRBJ1-2, with 9 bases identical to TRBD1. The CDR3 totals 13 residues. Unmatched junction bases numbered 3, after V lost 5 bases and J lost 5 bases. CDR1 and CDR2 from the germline V gene are WSHSY and SAAADI. The CDR3 DNA reads TGCGCCAGCAGTACGGGACAGGGTTATGGCTACACCTTC. Its protein product is CASSTGQGYGYTF.

This chain connects TRBV7-9 to TRBJ1-2; D perhaps matches TRBD1 (5 bases). Germline V gives CDR1 SEHNR, CDR2 FQNEAQ (reference sequence). CDR3 length: 14 residues. V was trimmed by 3 bases and J by 8 bases, leaving 16 bases between them. The chain's CDR3 is CASSLFTREGGYTF. For the CDR3, the DNA is TGTGCCAGCAGCTTGTTTACCAGGGAAGGGGGCTACACCTTC.

This clone is a singleton in its sample. This chain connects TRBV5-1 to TRBJ2-1; possibly TRBD2 for D (5 bases). V lost 0 bases, J lost 8 bases, and 12 bases lay in between. Germline CDR1 and CDR2: SGHRS and YFSETQ. This CDR3 spans 14 amino acids. CDR3 DNA: TGCGCCAGCAGCTTGGCGGCTAGCATTGATGAGCAGTTCTTC. The encoded protein is CASSLAASIDEQFF.

The V call is TRBV5-4, the J call TRBJ2-7; D is possibly TRBD1 (7 bases). Germline loops: CDR1 SGHNT, CDR2 YYREEE (reference sequence). The V and J ends lost 4 bases and 2 bases respectively, with 13 bases between them. This CDR3 spans 14 amino acids. The CDR3 DNA reads TGTGCCAGCAGCCCCCAGGGGGGACCCTACGAGCAGTACTTC. Encoded protein: CASSPQGGPYEQYF.

The chain combines TRBV12-5 with TRBJ1-1, with a weak D call TRBD1 (5 bases). Germline V gene lookup returns CDR1 LGHNT and CDR2 FRNRAP. This CDR3 region has 13 residues. The V end was cut by 5 bases, the J end by 1 base, with 8 bases between. CDR3 loop: CASGRGGNTEAFF. For the CDR3, the DNA is TGTGCTAGTGGTCGTGGGGGGAACACTGAAGCTTTCTTT.

V gene TRBV7-9 combines with J gene TRBJ2-6, with 8 nucleotides matching TRBD1. V was clipped by 1 base and J by 0 bases; unmatched bases: 2. Per germline, CDR1 SEHNR and CDR2 FQNEAQ (reference sequence). The CDR3 length is 17 residues. The CDR3 loop reads CASSLEGQGSGANVLTF. CDR3 bases: TGTGCCAGCAGCTTAGAAGGACAGGGCTCTGGGGCCAACGTCCTGACTTTC.

The rearrangement joins TRBV25-1 to TRBJ1-1, with unresolved D. CDR3 length: 12 amino acids. From germline, CDR1 is MGHDK and CDR2 SYGVNS. Trimming stripped 3 bases from V and 5 bases from J, with 7 bases between. The CDR3: CASSDSWTEAFF. CDR3 sequence (DNA): TGTGCCAGCAGTGATTCCTGGACTGAAGCTTTCTTT.